The 3 T cell receptor beta chains presented below share a single source sample, sequenced in a study of CD8 T cells in ankylosing spondylitis (dated by TCRdb to the late 2010s). The library was generated by 5' RACE. The sample was run on an Illumina HiSeq 2500. TCRdb reprocessing: public reads trimmed at Q25 with fastp, clones called with MiXCR, in-frame beta chains kept. Merged by CDR3 protein, the rows form single entries marked with the most common genes and DNA. For this sample the table gives some 150,000 distinct CDR3 sequences, of which under 45% were detected only once. Roughly 15% of the sample is held by the ten biggest clonotypes. What was sequenced was synovial fluid, either unsorted or a sorted T cell fraction (not recorded which). Every receptor here comes from a male donor with ankylosing spondylitis.

This clonotype occurred a few times. The CDR3 DNA is TGTGCCAGCGGGACAGGAGTGCAAGACAGGTCTGGAAACACCATATATTTT. Protein product: CASGTGVQDRSGNTIYF. V is TRBV6-4 and J is TRBJ1-3, with 8 bases lining up with TRBD1. The CDR3 is 17 amino acids. CDR1 and CDR2 from the germline V gene are MRHNA and SNTAGT. V lost 8 bases to trimming and J lost 1 base; unmatched junction nucleotides: 13.

The chain joins TRBV5-1 to TRBJ1-4; D perhaps matches TRBD1 (5 bases). V gave up 4 bases and J gave up 4 bases, with 14 bases separating them. The CDR3 sequence is 15 residues long. Germline V gene sequence: CDR1 SGHRS, CDR2 YFSETQ. CDR3 bases: TGCGCCAGCAGCCCCTCGACAGTCTTTAATGAAAAACTGTTTTTT. It yields the protein CASSPSTVFNEKLFF.

This clonotype was counted between two and nine times. The rearrangement joins TRBV27 to TRBJ2-7, with 14 bases matching TRBD2. J lost 5 bases, V lost 6 bases, and 9 bases had no gene match. Germline CDR1 reads MNHEY; CDR2 reads SMNVEV (reference sequence). The length of the CDR3 is 16 residues. The CDR3 DNA reads as TGTGCCAGCAGCCCTGGGACTAGCGGGAGCCGGGACGAGCAGTACTTC. Its protein product is CASSPGTSGSRDEQYF.